A single sample is the source of the 25 T cell receptor beta chains below, sequenced in a study of shared clonotypes between healthy human individuals. TCRdb's copy holds only in-frame clones and misses some; the assay was immunoSEQ multiplex PCR. The data hold about 1 million clones, with about 70% observed a single time. The sequenced sample consisted of memory CD4+ T cells sorted from blood. Stated subset: CD45RA-negative fraction. These receptors were taken from a man aged 18 to 30 in good health.

The chain uses TRBV7-2 and TRBJ2-5; D gene unclear. Trimming took off 5 bases at V and 1 base at J, with 14 bases between the two ends. Germline assignment: CDR1 SGHTA and CDR2 FQGNSA. The CDR3 covers 15 residues. CDR3 bases: TGTGCCAGCAGCCTCAAAGGTCCTCCCCAAGAGACCCAGTACTTC. Protein sequence: CASSLKGPPQETQYF. Together with reference TRBV7-2 and TRBJ2-5, the CDR3 gives the full variable domain: GAGVSQSPSNKVTEKGKDVELRCDPISGHTALYWYRQSLGQGLEFLIYFQGNSAPDKSGLPSDRFSAERTGGSVSTLTIQRTQQEDSAVYLCASSLKGPPQETQYFGPGTRLLVL.

The chain recombines TRBV2 with TRBJ2-2, with no clear D. CDR3 length: 15 amino acids. Deletions cut 0 bases from V and 1 base from J, with 6 bases between. Germline V gene sequence: CDR1 SNHLY, CDR2 FYNNEI. CDR3: CASSEAAKNTGELFF. CDR3 sequence (DNA): TGTGCCAGCAGTGAAGCGGCGAAGAACACCGGGGAGCTGTTTTTT.

The CDR3 protein is CASVSGGSSGNTIYF. The DNA for the CDR3 is TGTGCCAGCGTGTCAGGGGGCTCCTCTGGAAACACCATATATTTT. The genes are TRBV6-1 and TRBJ1-3, with 8 positions matching TRBD1. The CDR3 length is 15 residues. The V segment lost 8 bases and the J segment 0 bases; nucleotides outside the gene matches: 6. Germline CDR1 reads MNHNS; CDR2 reads SASEGT.

The chain recombines TRBV5-1 with TRBJ1-1; D is perhaps TRBD1 (6 bases). This CDR3 has 13 residues. Germline loops: CDR1 SGHRS, CDR2 YFSETQ. With 6 bases removed from V and 1 base from J, the gap between germline ends came to 10 bases. The CDR3 bases are TGCGCCAGCACCAACAGGGAGAACACTGAAGCTTTCTTT. The encoded protein is CASTNRENTEAFF. Filled out from reference TRBV5-1 and TRBJ1-1, the complete variable domain reads KAGVTQTPRYLIKTRGQQVTLSCSPISGHRSVSWYQQTPGQGLQFLFEYFSETQRNKGNFPGRFSGRQFSNSRSEMNVSTLELGDSALYLCASTNRENTEAFFGQGTRLTVV.

V gene TRBV5-1 combines with J gene TRBJ1-2, with D tentatively TRBD1 (5 bases). The V gene's germline CDR1 is SGHRS and CDR2 YFSETQ. The CDR3 consists of 13 residues. Between the trimmed V and J ends, which lost 2 bases and 8 bases, there was a span of 13 bases. This CDR3 reads CASSFAGPGGYTF. The CDR3 DNA reads as TGCGCCAGCAGCTTCGCAGGGCCGGGCGGCTACACCTTC.

This rearrangement joins TRBV2 to TRBJ2-7; D is perhaps TRBD2 (6 bases). V was trimmed by 7 bases and J by 4 bases, leaving 17 bases between them. The CDR3 covers 14 residues. Germline V gene data show CDR1 as SNHLY and CDR2 as FYNNEI. CDR3 amino acids: CASISNIRGYEQYF. DNA for the CDR3: TGTGCCAGCATTTCAAATATTCGGGGGTACGAGCAGTACTTC.

Concerning this clone itself: A single base separates this from a much larger clone, so it may be a read error. The CDR3, as DNA: TGTGCCAGCGTGGACGGGGGTACTGGGGCCAACGTCCTGACTTTC. Translating gives CASVDGGTGANVLTF. This sequence joins TRBV2 and TRBJ2-6, with D possibly matching TRBD2 (6 bases). There are 15 residues in the CDR3. Trimming cost V 8 bases and J 2 bases, with 13 bases left between them. Germline CDR1 SNHLY, CDR2 FYNNEI.

The chain employs TRBV4-1 and TRBJ1-4; no reliable D call. V dropped 2 bases and J dropped 5 bases, with 12 bases sitting between them. The CDR3 sequence is 15 residues long. CDR1 is MGHRA, CDR2 YSYEKL, per germline. This CDR3 reads CASSQTPGSNEKLFF. CDR3 nucleotide sequence: TGCGCCAGCAGCCAAACCCCGGGCTCCAATGAAAAACTGTTTTTT.

The genes are TRBV10-3 and TRBJ2-2; perhaps TRBD2 as D (6 bases). Germline V lookup: CDR1 ENHRY, CDR2 SYGVKD. The CDR3 has 15 amino acids. V was clipped by 6 bases and J by 1 base, with 12 bases between them. CDR3 residues: CAIRSGLQNTGELFF. CDR3 coding DNA: TGTGCCATCAGGTCGGGACTCCAGAACACCGGGGAGCTGTTTTTT.

The chain joins TRBV7-2 to TRBJ2-7; 12 nucleotides match TRBD2. The CDR3 spans 17 residues. CDR1 is SGHTA, CDR2 FQGNSA, per germline. With 3 bases clipped from V and 2 bases from J, the junction kept 8 bases outside the gene matches. The CDR3 DNA sequence: TGTGCCAGCAGCTTGCTCGGGACTAGCGGGCTCCCCTACGAGCAGTACTTC. This encodes CASSLLGTSGLPYEQYF.

Comments on this clone: Other DNA sequences in this specimen translate into the identical CDR3. The J gene is TRBJ2-7, the V gene TRBV5-1; TRBD1 aligns across 9 bases. The V and J ends lost 4 bases and 1 base, in that order; junction bases with no gene match: 3. The germline V gene has CDR1 SGHRS and CDR2 YFSETQ. The CDR3 sequence is 14 residues long. The CDR3 here is CASSLQGASYEQYF. In DNA form, the CDR3 reads TGCGCCAGCAGCCTACAGGGGGCGTCCTACGAGCAGTACTTC.

This clone was detected only a few times. The genes are TRBV19 and TRBJ1-6; a weak D match, TRBD1 (5 bases). The CDR3 length is 15 residues. Germline V CDR1 and CDR2: LNHDA, SQIVND (reference sequence). With 4 bases removed from V and 7 bases from J, the gap between germline ends came to 14 bases. CDR3 in amino acids: CASSTPGRTNSPLHF. In nucleotides, the CDR3 is TGTGCCAGTAGTACACCGGGACGGACAAATTCACCCCTCCACTTT.

This clone appeared a few times. The rearrangement uses TRBV20-1 and TRBJ2-3; D possibly corresponds to TRBD2 (6 bases). This CDR3 region has 11 residues. Germline V lookup: CDR1 DFQATT, CDR2 SNEGSKA (reference sequence). V was clipped by 5 bases and J by 6 bases, with 9 bases between them. The CDR3: CSAGLTDTQYF. The CDR3 region has the DNA TGCAGTGCTGGACTAACCGATACGCAGTATTTT.

This clone was seen at least ten times. The chain combines TRBV29-1 with TRBJ1-5; D might be TRBD1 (6 bases). V was pared by 4 bases and J by 5 bases, with 9 bases between. The length of the CDR3 is 12 residues. Germline assignment: CDR1 SQVTM and CDR2 ANQGSEA. CDR3 region: CSVGGADQPQHF. For the CDR3, the DNA is TGCAGCGTTGGGGGGGCAGATCAGCCCCAGCATTTT.

V gene TRBV23-1 combines with J gene TRBJ2-5, with 9 bases fitting TRBD2. TRBV23-1 is an ORF, and what it does is uncertain. The CDR3 is made up of 15 amino acids. The trim removed 0 bases at V and 4 bases at J, leaving 3 bases unmatched. The CDR3 DNA sequence: TGCGCCAGCAGTCAATCAGGCGGGGGGGCAGAGACCCAGTACTTC. It encodes CASSQSGGGAETQYF.

V and J are TRBV30 and TRBJ1-6; D gene unclear. CDR1 GTSNPN and CDR2 SVGIG come from the germline V gene (reference sequence). The V gene lost 2 bases and the J gene lost 9 bases, with 14 bases spanning the gap. The CDR3 has 14 residues. In DNA, the CDR3 is TGTGCCTGGAGTAGGGAGGGTGGAAGTTCACCCCTCCACTTT. Residues: CAWSREGGSSPLHF.

V is TRBV6-1 and J is TRBJ2-5; D is possibly TRBD1 (5 bases). V lost 2 bases and J 5 bases, leaving 12 bases between the germline ends. The CDR3 runs to 14 residues. Looked up from germline, CDR1 is MNHNS and CDR2 is SASEGT. CDR3: CASSELWGRETQYF. DNA of the CDR3: TGTGCCAGCAGTGAACTATGGGGCCGGGAGACCCAGTACTTC.

CDR3 protein: CASMITPDSNQPQHF. CDR3 coding DNA: TGTGCCAGCATGATTACCCCGGATAGCAATCAGCCCCAGCATTTT. V and J are TRBV2 and TRBJ1-5; D remains unclear. The germline V and J ends were trimmed by 7 bases and 0 bases, with 13 bases remaining between them. The germline V gene encodes CDR1 SNHLY and CDR2 FYNNEI. CDR3 length equals 15 residues.

This chain uses TRBV5-1 with TRBJ2-5; 12 nucleotides line up with TRBD2. Trimming removed 0 bases from V and 2 bases from J; junction bases left unmatched: 2. Germline CDR1 reads SGHRS; CDR2 reads YFSETQ. CDR3 size: 16 residues. CDR3 amino acids: CASSLDLAGGQETQYF. DNA for the CDR3: TGCGCCAGCAGCTTGGATCTAGCGGGAGGGCAAGAGACCCAGTACTTC.

Turning to this clone: This CDR3 is also generated by other DNA sequences in the sample. The V gene is TRBV7-2, the J gene TRBJ2-2; D might be TRBD1 or TRBD2, each matching 5 bases. The V gene lost 0 bases and the J gene lost 5 bases, with 10 bases spanning the gap. Germline assignment: CDR1 SGHTA and CDR2 FQGNSA. The CDR3 has 15 amino acids. In nucleotides, the CDR3 is TGTGCCAGCAGCTTAGCGCGTGGGGGAACCGGGGAGCTGTTTTTT. Its translation: CASSLARGGTGELFF. Together with reference TRBV7-2 and TRBJ2-2, the CDR3 gives the full variable domain: GAGVSQSPSNKVTEKGKDVELRCDPISGHTALYWYRQSLGQGLEFLIYFQGNSAPDKSGLPSDRFSAERTGGSVSTLTIQRTQQEDSAVYLCASSLARGGTGELFFGEGSRLTVL.

V is TRBV7-2 and J is TRBJ2-1; D is possibly TRBD1 (5 bases). The ends were cut back, 5 bases at V and 5 bases at J, with 19 bases in the middle. CDR3 size: 16 residues. The germline V gene encodes CDR1 SGHTA and CDR2 FQGNSA. The CDR3: CASSPSRAQSHNEQFF. The CDR3 DNA follows: TGTGCCAGCAGCCCTTCCAGGGCCCAGTCACACAATGAGCAGTTCTTC.

This clone was recorded many times. The V call is TRBV6-1, the J call TRBJ1-1; D is undetermined. Trimming cost V 4 bases and J 0 bases, with 12 bases left between them. Germline-derived CDR1 and CDR2 are MNHNS and SASEGT. This CDR3 has 15 residues. CDR3 sequence: CASSVGRVMNTEAFF. The DNA of the CDR3 is TGTGCCAGCAGTGTTGGTCGGGTCATGAACACTGAAGCTTTCTTT.

Remarks on this clone: At the DNA level, this CDR3 is encoded by other sequences in the same sample as well. The rearrangement joins TRBV19 to TRBJ1-1; TRBD1 agrees at 9 bases. Germline CDR1 and CDR2: LNHDA and SQIVND (reference sequence). The CDR3 totals 17 residues. J gave up 1 base and V 0 bases, and 6 bases lay outside the gene matches. In nucleotides, the CDR3 is TGTGCCAGTAGTATAGACGGGAGACAGGGGGGGAACACTGAAGCTTTCTTT. Translating it yields CASSIDGRQGGNTEAFF.

This sequence joins TRBV6-5 and TRBJ2-3; D call uncertain. Germline CDR1 MNHEY, CDR2 SVGAGI. Trimming cost V 10 bases and J 2 bases, with 10 bases left between them. This CDR3 comprises 12 residues. The CDR3 loop is CATLPPTDTQYF. The CDR3 nucleotides read TGTGCCACCCTTCCTCCCACAGATACGCAGTATTTT.

This chain joins TRBV28 and TRBJ2-3, with unresolved D. Germline CDR1 is MDHEN and CDR2 is SYDVKM. Trimming cost V 5 bases and J 2 bases, with 11 bases left between them. The CDR3 is made up of 14 amino acids. The CDR3 DNA reads as TGTGCCAGCAGTCCCCCCGGACCCACAGATACGCAGTATTTT. Protein sequence: CASSPPGPTDTQYF.